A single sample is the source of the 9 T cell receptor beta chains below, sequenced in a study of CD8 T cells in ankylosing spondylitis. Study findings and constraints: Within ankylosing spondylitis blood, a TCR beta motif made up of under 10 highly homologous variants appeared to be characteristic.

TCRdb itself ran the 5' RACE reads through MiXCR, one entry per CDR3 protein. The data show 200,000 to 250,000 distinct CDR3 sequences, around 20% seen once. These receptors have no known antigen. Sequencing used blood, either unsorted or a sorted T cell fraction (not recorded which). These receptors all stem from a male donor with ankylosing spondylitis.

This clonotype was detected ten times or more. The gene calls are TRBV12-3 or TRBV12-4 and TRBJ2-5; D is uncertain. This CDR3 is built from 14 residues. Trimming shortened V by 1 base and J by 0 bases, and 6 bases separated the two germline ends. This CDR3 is CASSLVEYQETQYF. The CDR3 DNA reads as TGTGCCAGCAGTTTAGTCGAGTACCAAGAGACCCAGTACTTC.

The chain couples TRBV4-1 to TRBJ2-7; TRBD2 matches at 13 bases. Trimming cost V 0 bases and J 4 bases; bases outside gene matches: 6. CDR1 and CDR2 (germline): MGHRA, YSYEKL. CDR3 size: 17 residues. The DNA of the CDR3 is TGCGCCAGCAGCCAAGACCCCGGACTAGCGGGAGAGTACGAGCAGTACTTC. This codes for CASSQDPGLAGEYEQYF.

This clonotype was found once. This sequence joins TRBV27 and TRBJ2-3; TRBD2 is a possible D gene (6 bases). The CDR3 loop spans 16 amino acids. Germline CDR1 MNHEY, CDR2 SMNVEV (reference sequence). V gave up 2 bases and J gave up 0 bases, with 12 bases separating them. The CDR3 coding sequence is TGTGCCAGCAGTTTACGTGGAGGGTCTAGCACAGATACGCAGTATTTT. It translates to CASSLRGGSSTDTQYF.

The CDR3 reads CASGGLAPEQYF. The CDR3 region has the DNA TGTGCCAGCGGAGGGCTAGCGCCCGAGCAGTACTTC. This chain links TRBV7-2 with TRBJ2-7; D perhaps matches TRBD2 (6 bases). Germline CDR1 is SGHTA and CDR2 is FQGNSA. V gave up 8 bases and J gave up 6 bases, with 14 bases separating them. CDR3 size: 12 residues. The entire variable domain, with the rest obtained from reference TRBV7-2 and TRBJ2-7, is as follows: GAGVSQSPSNKVTEKGKDVELRCDPISGHTALYWYRQSLGQGLEFLIYFQGNSAPDKSGLPSDRFSAERTGGSVSTLTIQRTQQEDSAVYLCASGGLAPEQYFGPGTRLTVT.

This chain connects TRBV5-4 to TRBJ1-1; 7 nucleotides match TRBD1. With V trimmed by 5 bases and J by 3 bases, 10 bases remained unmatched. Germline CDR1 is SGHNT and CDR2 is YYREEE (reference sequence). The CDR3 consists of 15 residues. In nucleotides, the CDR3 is TGTGCCAGCAGAGACCCAGGACAGGACCACACTGAAGCTTTCTTT. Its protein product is CASRDPGQDHTEAFF.

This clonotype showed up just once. The CDR3 reads CASSPAFGTSGRAVYNEQFF. The CDR3 DNA follows: TGTGCCAGCAGCCCAGCCTTCGGGACTAGCGGGAGGGCCGTCTACAATGAGCAGTTCTTC. This chain joins TRBV9 and TRBJ2-1, with TRBD2 matching 16 bases. The CDR3 extends over 20 amino acids. Germline V gives CDR1 SGDLS, CDR2 YYNGEE. Trimming cost V 4 bases and J 3 bases; bases outside gene matches: 13.

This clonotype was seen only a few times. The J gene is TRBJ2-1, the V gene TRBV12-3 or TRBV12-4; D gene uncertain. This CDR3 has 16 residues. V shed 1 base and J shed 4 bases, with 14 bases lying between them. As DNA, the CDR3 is TGTGCCAGCAGTTTAGTTTCTCCGGCTCTTTACAATGAGCAGTTCTTC. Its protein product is CASSLVSPALYNEQFF.

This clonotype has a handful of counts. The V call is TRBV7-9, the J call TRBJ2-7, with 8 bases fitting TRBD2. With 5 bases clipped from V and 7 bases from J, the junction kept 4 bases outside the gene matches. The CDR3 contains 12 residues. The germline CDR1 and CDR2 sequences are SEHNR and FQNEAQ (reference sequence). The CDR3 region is CASSRGGWEQYF. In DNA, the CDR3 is TGTGCCAGCAGCCGCGGGGGGTGGGAGCAGTACTTC.

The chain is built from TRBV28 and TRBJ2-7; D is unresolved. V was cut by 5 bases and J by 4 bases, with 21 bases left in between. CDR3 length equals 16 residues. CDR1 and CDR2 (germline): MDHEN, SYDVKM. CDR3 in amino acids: CASSPRSAIHRYEQYF. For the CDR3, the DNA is TGTGCCAGCAGTCCCCGATCCGCGATACACCGTTACGAGCAGTACTTC.